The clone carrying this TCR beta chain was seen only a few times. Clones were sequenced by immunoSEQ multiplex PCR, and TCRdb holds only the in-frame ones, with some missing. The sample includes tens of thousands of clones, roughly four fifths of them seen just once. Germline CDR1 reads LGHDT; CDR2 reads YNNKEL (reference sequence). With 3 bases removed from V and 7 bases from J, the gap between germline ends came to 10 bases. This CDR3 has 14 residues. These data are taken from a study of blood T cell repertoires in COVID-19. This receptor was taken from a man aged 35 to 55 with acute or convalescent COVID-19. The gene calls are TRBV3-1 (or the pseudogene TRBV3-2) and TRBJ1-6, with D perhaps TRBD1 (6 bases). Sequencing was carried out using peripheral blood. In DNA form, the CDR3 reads TGTGCCAGCAGCCAGGGACACGGGAATTCACCCCTCCACTTT. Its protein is CASSQGHGNSPLHF.